This T cell receptor (beta chain) was profiled in a study of identical twins. Via MiXCR, TCRdb re-called the 5' RACE reads, giving one row per CDR3 protein. The table lists approximately 550,000 distinct CDR3 sequences, around 24% of them singletons. These data were also filed under a second study, of yellow fever vaccine responses in identical twins.

The clonotype comes from a woman under 30 in good health. Material for sequencing was CD4+ T cells sorted from blood.

The CDR3 DNA is TGCGCCAGCAGCCAAACTAGCGGGGCAGATACGCAGTATTTT. Translation: CASSQTSGADTQYF. The J gene is TRBJ2-3, the V gene TRBV4-1; the match to TRBD2 covers 10 bases. CDR1 and CDR2 (germline): MGHRA, YSYEKL. V trimming: 2 bases; J trimming: 4 bases; junction bases outside the gene matches: 0. This CDR3 region has 14 residues.